Described below is a single TCR beta chain sequence and its context. Its target is not known. The sample originates from a study of neoadjuvant anti-PD-1 for oral cavity cancer. Study-level findings and limits: Higher pretreatment Treg/Th17 ratios tracked higher pretreatment blood clonality.

Assay: immunoSEQ multiplex PCR; the TCRdb copy retains only in-frame clones and omits some. Of around 81,000 clones listed, less than 85% are singletons. The V gene's germline CDR1 is SGHRS and CDR2 YFSETQ. The CDR3 has 15 residues. V was clipped by 3 bases and J by 6 bases; unmatched bases: 9. PBMCs were not maintained or expanded in culture before analysis. This material consisted of PBMCs, taken before nivolumab (anti-PD-1) treatment. The chain joins TRBV5-1 to TRBJ1-1; 9 positions match TRBD1. This TCR derives from a person between 35 and 79 years old with oral cavity squamous cell carcinoma. In DNA form, the CDR3 reads TGCGCCAGCAGCTCCCTTATTACAGGGGGCTCTGAAGCTTTCTTT. Its translation: CASSSLITGGSEAFF. Full variable domain (outside the CDR3, taken from reference TRBV5-1 and TRBJ1-1): KAGVTQTPRYLIKTRGQQVTLSCSPISGHRSVSWYQQTPGQGLQFLFEYFSETQRNKGNFPGRFSGRQFSNSRSEMNVSTLELGDSALYLCASSSLITGGSEAFFGQGTRLTVV.